Given below is one T cell receptor beta chain in context. Its specificity is not known. The CDR3 sequence is 14 residues long. Per the germline V gene, CDR1 is MNHNY and CDR2 is SVGAGI (reference sequence). V lost 7 bases, J lost 6 bases, and 9 bases stayed unmatched. This record comes from a study of T cell responses to AZD1222 COVID-19 vaccine. The assay was immunoSEQ multiplex PCR, and TCRdb's table has in-frame clones only and misses some. The sample includes roughly 130,000 clones, 80% to 90% of them seen just once. Notes on the study in general: Only after the peak T cell response were repertoires sampled. A mostly white British donor set with more females was recruited, and clonal diversity was possibly underestimated.

The source material was peripheral blood, sampled on day 0 of AZD1222 vaccination. The J gene is TRBJ1-2, the V gene TRBV6-6; 9 bases align to TRBD1. The sequence derives from an adult in good health. This CDR3 is CASKETGGNHGYTF. The CDR3 nucleotides read TGTGCCAGCAAGGAGACAGGGGGTAATCATGGCTACACCTTC.